Included here is one TCR beta chain sequence, with context. The antigen remains unidentified. The CD8 memory sample joined CD45RO+ cells and CCR7-negative CD45RA+ cells. CDR1 SGHRS and CDR2 YFSETQ come from the germline V gene. V lost 0 bases and J lost 2, with 12 bases in between. This CDR3 is 15 amino acids long. These data are taken from a study of shared clonotypes between healthy human individuals. On sorted subsets, replicate PCRs used 200 ng DNA, or roughly 30,000 T cell genomes. Libraries were prepared by immunoSEQ multiplex PCR; TCRdb keeps only in-frame clonotypes and omits some of them. The sample has 400,000 or so clones; approximately 97% are singletons. Study-wide points: A handful of donors showed sharing of approximately 4.7% of naive CD4 clonotypes. Incompleteness in sorted-subset sequencing, despite large depth, was shown by rarefaction.

The receptor comes from a man aged 30 to 39 in good health. The chain couples TRBV5-1 to TRBJ2-7; D unresolved. Sequencing was performed on memory CD8+ T cells sorted from blood. The subset: CD45RO+ cells pooled with CCR7-negative TemRA cells. The CDR3 region is CASSLEAFTTYEQYF. CDR3 DNA sequence: TGCGCCAGCAGCTTGGAAGCGTTTACGACCTACGAGCAGTACTTC.